Below, one TCR beta chain is given with its context. The PCR used 60 Vbeta and 13 Jbeta primers. Only in-frame clones appear in the TCRdb table, and some are missing; sequencing was by immunoSEQ multiplex PCR. The profile shows 250,000 to 350,000 clones, 80% to 90% of them singletons. This specimen comes from a study of cytomegalovirus exposure and HLA in healthy donors. Input material: PBMCs. The TCR comes from a man aged 40-55 years in good health and CMV-seropositive.

The CDR3 sequence is CGVGPDTQYF. In DNA form, the CDR3 reads TGTGGGGTGGGCCCAGATACGCAGTATTTT. V is TRBV7-2 and J is TRBJ2-3; D gene uncertain. Looked up from germline, CDR1 is SGHTA and CDR2 is FQGNSA. CDR3 length: 10 amino acids.